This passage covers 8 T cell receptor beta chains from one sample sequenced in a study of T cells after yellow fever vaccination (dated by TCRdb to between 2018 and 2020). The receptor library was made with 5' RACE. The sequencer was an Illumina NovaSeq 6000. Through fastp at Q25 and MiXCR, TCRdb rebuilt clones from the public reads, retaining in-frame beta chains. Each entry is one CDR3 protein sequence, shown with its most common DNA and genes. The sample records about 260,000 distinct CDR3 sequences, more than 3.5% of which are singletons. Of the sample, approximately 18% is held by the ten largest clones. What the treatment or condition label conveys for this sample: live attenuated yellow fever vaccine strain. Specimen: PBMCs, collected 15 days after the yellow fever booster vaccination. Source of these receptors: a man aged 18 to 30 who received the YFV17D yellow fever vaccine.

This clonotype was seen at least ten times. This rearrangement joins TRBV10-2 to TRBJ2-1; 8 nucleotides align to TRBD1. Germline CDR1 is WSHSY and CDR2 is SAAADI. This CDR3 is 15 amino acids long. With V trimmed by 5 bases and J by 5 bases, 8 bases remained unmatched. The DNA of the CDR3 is TGCGCCAGCAGTCAATCAGGGGGCTCAAACAATGAGCAGTTCTTC. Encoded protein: CASSQSGGSNNEQFF.

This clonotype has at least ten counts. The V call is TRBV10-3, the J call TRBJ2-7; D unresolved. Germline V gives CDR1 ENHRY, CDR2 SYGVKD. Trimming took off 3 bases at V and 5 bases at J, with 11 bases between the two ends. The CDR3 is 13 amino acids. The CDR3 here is CAISDPLGHEQYF. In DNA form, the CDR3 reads TGTGCCATCAGTGACCCTTTAGGCCACGAGCAGTACTTC.

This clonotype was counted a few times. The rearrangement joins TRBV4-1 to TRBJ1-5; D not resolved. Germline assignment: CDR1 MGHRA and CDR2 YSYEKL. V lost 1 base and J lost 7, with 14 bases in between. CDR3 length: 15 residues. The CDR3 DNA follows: TGCGCCAGCAGCCAAGCAAACGGGGAAAGACAGCCCCAGCATTTT. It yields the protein CASSQANGERQPQHF.

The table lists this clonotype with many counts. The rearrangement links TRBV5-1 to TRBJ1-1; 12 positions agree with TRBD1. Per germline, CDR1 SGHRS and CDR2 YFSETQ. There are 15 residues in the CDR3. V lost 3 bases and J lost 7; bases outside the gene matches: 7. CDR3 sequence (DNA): TGCGCCAGCAGCTCCGGGGACAGGGGGCTGAGTGAAGCTTTCTTT. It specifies CASSSGDRGLSEAFF.

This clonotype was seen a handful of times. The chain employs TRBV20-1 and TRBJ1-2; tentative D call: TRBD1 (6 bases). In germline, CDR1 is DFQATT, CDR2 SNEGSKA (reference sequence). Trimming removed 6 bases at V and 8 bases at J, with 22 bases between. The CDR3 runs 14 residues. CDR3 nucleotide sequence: TGCAGTGCCCAGAGGGGGATGGCAGGGGAGGGCTACACCTTC. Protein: CSAQRGMAGEGYTF.

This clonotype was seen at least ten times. The DNA of the CDR3 is TGTGCCAGCAGTTTAGACCGATTTAACTATGGCTACACCTTC. Translating it yields CASSLDRFNYGYTF. V usage is TRBV28 and J usage is TRBJ1-2; D is undetermined. This CDR3 is 14 amino acids long. CDR1 is MDHEN and CDR2 is SYDVKM in the germline V gene. The V end lost 2 bases, the J end lost 1 base, and 8 bases lay between the germline ends.

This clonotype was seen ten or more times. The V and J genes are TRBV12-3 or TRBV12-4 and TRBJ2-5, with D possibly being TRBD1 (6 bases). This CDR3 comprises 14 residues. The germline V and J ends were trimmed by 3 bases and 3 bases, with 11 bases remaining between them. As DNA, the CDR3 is TGTGCCAGCAGTTTCCTACGGACAGAAGAGACCCAGTACTTC. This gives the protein CASSFLRTEETQYF.

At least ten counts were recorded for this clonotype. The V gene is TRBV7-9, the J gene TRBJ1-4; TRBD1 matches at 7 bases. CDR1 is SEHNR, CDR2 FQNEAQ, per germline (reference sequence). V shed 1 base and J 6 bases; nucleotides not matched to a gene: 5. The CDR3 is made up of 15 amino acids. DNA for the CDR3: TGTGCCAGCAGCTTAGAGAGACAGGGACATGAAAAACTGTTTTTT. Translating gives CASSLERQGHEKLFF.